This is a list of T cell receptor beta chains from one sample in a study of blood T cell repertoires in COVID-19. The method was immunoSEQ multiplex PCR; TCRdb's version includes in-frame clones alone and lacks a portion of them. Among tens of thousands of clones listed, under 85% were seen once. The sequenced sample was peripheral blood. These receptors all stem from a man between 70 and 80 years old with acute or convalescent COVID-19. Both conserved end residues are part of each CDR3. A D gene is named only where the DNA matches it firmly. Clone size is stated in some rows and not others, as once, few, many or a class when expanded.

j_call cdr3_length v_call d_call clone_size cdr3_nt cdr3_aa
TRBJ1-3 18 TRBV7-8 . . TGTGCCAGCAGCTTAGGAAATTCCGGACTTATCTCTGGAAACACCATATATTTT CASSLGNSGLISGNTIYF
TRBJ2-3 15 TRBV6-6 TRBD1 . TGTGCCAGCAGTTACCGGGACAGTCGCACAGATACGCAGTATTTT CASSYRDSRTDTQYF
TRBJ1-1 13 TRBV28 . few TGTGCCAGCAGTTCAATACAGGGTTTGGCAGCTTTCTTT CASSSIQGLAAFF
TRBJ1-5 15 TRBV2 TRBD1 . TGTGCCAGCAGTGCTGACAGGGGGATAGGTAAGCCCCAGCATTTT CASSADRGIGKPQHF
TRBJ1-5 16 TRBV18 . . TGTGCCAGCTCACCAAGTGGGCCTAATAGCAATCAGCCCCAGCATTTT CASSPSGPNSNQPQHF
TRBJ2-3 17 TRBV7-8 TRBD2 . TGTGCCAGCAGCTTAGCGTCTTGGCGGGGGGCAACAGATACGCAGTATTTT CASSLASWRGATDTQYF
TRBJ2-3 17 TRBV24-1 TRBD2 . TGTGCCACCAGTGACCCGACTAGCGGGGGGGGCACAGATACGCAGTATTTT CATSDPTSGGGTDTQYF
TRBJ2-1 12 TRBV5-1 . . TGCGCCAGCAGAACAGGGTACCATGAGCAGTTCTTC CASRTGYHEQFF
TRBJ2-5 13 TRBV19 TRBD1 . TGTGCCAGTACCAGGACAGGGGAAAAGACCCAGTACTTC CASTRTGEKTQYF
TRBJ2-3 16 TRBV5-6 TRBD2 . TGTGCCAGCAGCTTGTTATTAGCGGGGGGCACAGATACGCAGTATTTT CASSLLLAGGTDTQYF
TRBJ1-4 13 TRBV28 TRBD1 . TGTGCCAGCAGAGGGACAGGGGGTGAAAAACTGTTTTTT CASRGTGGEKLFF
TRBJ2-5 14 TRBV7-2 TRBD2 . TGTGCCAGCAGATCACTAGCGGGGGAAGAGACCCAGTACTTC CASRSLAGEETQYF
TRBJ1-2 15 TRBV6-5 . . TGTGCCAGCAGTCGCAGTGAGGGGGTGAACTATGGCTACACCTTC CASSRSEGVNYGYTF
TRBJ1-5 14 TRBV28 TRBD1 . TGTGCCAGCAGGACAGGGGGAGGCAATCAGCCCCAGCATTTT CASRTGGGNQPQHF
TRBJ2-3 13 TRBV29-1 . . TGCAGCGTTGACCCAACTAGCACAGATACGCAGTATTTT CSVDPTSTDTQYF
TRBJ2-7 14 TRBV10-2 TRBD1 many TGCGCCAGCAACTTAGGGACAGAGACATCAGAGCAGTACTTC CASNLGTETSEQYF
TRBJ2-5 15 TRBV2 . once TGTGCCAGCAGTGAAACCCGCGGCAGGGAAGGTACCCAGTACTTC CASSETRGREGTQYF
TRBJ2-2 14 TRBV6-1 . . TGTGCCAGCAGTGAATTGGCAGGGGCCGGGGAGCTGTTTTTT CASSELAGAGELFF
TRBJ1-1 17 TRBV27 TRBD1 . TGTGCCAGCAGTTCCCCGATCGGACAGGGGGAGAACACTGAAGCTTTCTTT CASSSPIGQGENTEAFF
TRBJ2-5 12 TRBV5-1 . . TGCGCCAGCGGAGGTAAAGGAGAGACCCAGTACTTC CASGGKGETQYF
TRBJ1-1 14 TRBV5-1 TRBD1 . TGCGCCAGCAGCTTGGACGGACAGGGGGGAAACGCTTTCTTT CASSLDGQGGNAFF
TRBJ2-3 17 TRBV10-1 TRBD2 . TGCGCCAGCAGTGAGTCTAAAGGCGGGGGGGCCGTAGATACGCAGTATTTT CASSESKGGGAVDTQYF
TRBJ2-3 12 TRBV18 . . TGTGCCAGCTCACCATTTGCGGATACGCAGTATTTT CASSPFADTQYF
TRBJ1-2 14 TRBV28 TRBD1 . TGTGCCAGCAGTTTAAACAGGGGGCGCGATGGCTACACCTTC CASSLNRGRDGYTF
TRBJ2-3 14 TRBV4-1 TRBD2 . TGCGCCAGCAGCCAAGAATTAGCGGGGGATACGCAGTATTTT CASSQELAGDTQYF
TRBJ1-6 14 TRBV2 . . TGTGCCAGCAGTGAACTCCGGGGGGATTCACCCCTCCACTTT CASSELRGDSPLHF
TRBJ1-2 17 TRBV21-1 . . TGTGCCAGCAGCAAAGGGGACAGGGGGAAGGCTAACTATGGCTACACCTTC CASSKGDRGKANYGYTF
TRBJ1-1 13 TRBV7-9 TRBD1 . TGTGCCAGCAGCCTACAGGGGGCCCTTGAAGCTTTCTTT CASSLQGALEAFF
TRBJ2-5 15 TRBV7-2 TRBD1 . TGTGCCAGCAGCTTAGGGGCAGGGGGACGGGAGACCCAGTACTTC CASSLGAGGRETQYF
TRBJ2-5 14 TRBV6-5 TRBD1 . TGTGCCAGCAGTTGGGACAGGGGGCGAGAGACCCAGTACTTC CASSWDRGRETQYF
TRBJ1-5 15 TRBV19 TRBD1 few TGTGCCAGTAGCATTCGGACAGGGGGGCAGCAGCCCCAGCATTTT CASSIRTGGQQPQHF
TRBJ1-5 17 TRBV6-2/TRBV6-3 . many TGTGCCAGCAGTTACAGGGCTCCTAGCACTAGCAATCAGCCCCAGCATTTT CASSYRAPSTSNQPQHF
TRBJ2-1 16 TRBV7-8 . . TGTGCCAGCAGCTTAGCGCTCGGGGTGGGGTACAATGAGCAGTTCTTC CASSLALGVGYNEQFF
TRBJ1-2 12 TRBV5-1 . . TGCGCCAGCAGCTTGGCGGGTGATGGCTACACCTTC CASSLAGDGYTF
TRBJ2-1 20 TRBV4-2 TRBD2 few TGTGCCAGCAGCCAAGATGCCCCAGAGGTTCTAGCGGGGCTCTACAATGAGCAGTTCTTC CASSQDAPEVLAGLYNEQFF
TRBJ2-1 14 TRBV5-6 . . TGTGCCAGCAGCGCGGGACTGACTTACAATGAGCAGTTCTTC CASSAGLTYNEQFF
TRBJ1-5 17 TRBV18 . . TGTGCCAGCTCACCAAACCGTCCGCCGGGACAATATCAGCCCCAGCATTTT CASSPNRPPGQYQPQHF